The clone carrying this T cell receptor beta chain was detected only a few times. Its antigen is unidentified. These data are taken from a study of PD-1 blockade in classical Hodgkin lymphoma. Whole-study results and caveats: It was reported that newly diagnosed patients had less baseline TCR diversity than healthy donors. The drivers behind the repertoire differences, possibly disease activity or prior therapy, remain undefined.

TCRdb's copy holds only in-frame clones and misses some; the assay was immunoSEQ multiplex PCR. The sample shows roughly 29,000 clones, approximately 90% of them seen only once. Time point here: newly diagnosed, previously untreated cHL patient sample. The study compared against PBMCs from newly diagnosed, untreated classical Hodgkin lymphoma. Germline V lookup: CDR1 MNHEY, CDR2 SVGAGI. Between the trimmed V and J ends, which lost 6 bases and 6 bases, there was a span of 18 bases. This CDR3 comprises 15 residues. The sample consisted of peripheral blood mononuclear cells (PBMCs). The chain employs TRBV6-5 and TRBJ2-1; D ambiguous. The TCR comes from a human donor with classical Hodgkin lymphoma. The CDR3 bases are TGTGCCAGCAGGACCACTGCGAGTAACTCCAATGAGCAGTTCTTC. Its protein product is CASRTTASNSNEQFF.